This note documents a single T cell receptor (beta chain) sequence. The CDR3 contains 16 residues. Germline-derived CDR1 and CDR2 are SGHRS and YFSETQ. Unmatched junction bases numbered 6, after V lost 3 bases and J lost 1 base. The record originates from a study of cytomegalovirus exposure and HLA in healthy donors. A multiplex PCR was run with 60 Vbeta primers and 13 Jbeta primers. Measured with immunoSEQ multiplex PCR; TCRdb has only the in-frame clones, and not every one. This table holds 95,000 to 150,000 clones, about 10% found once. V usage is TRBV5-1 and J usage is TRBJ2-5; 10 bases are shared with TRBD1. This TCR was recovered from a woman in her late teens or twenties in good health and CMV-seropositive. Sequencing input: PBMCs. CDR3 region: CASSSGQGTPQETQYF. The CDR3 nucleotides are TGCGCCAGCAGCTCGGGACAGGGGACTCCCCAAGAGACCCAGTACTTC.